This paragraph covers one T cell receptor beta chain sequence. Its antigen is still unknown. Sequencing was performed with immunoSEQ multiplex PCR; in TCRdb, only in-frame clones are kept and a portion is missing. Of roughly 52,000 clones listed, around 67% are singletons. Prior to sequencing, the ViraFEST assay stimulated PBMC with viral peptide pools, which expanded the antigen-specific CD4+ T cells. Cells that had been cultured for ten to eleven days were the source of isolated CD4+ T cells. The vaccine recipients had no prior SARS-CoV-2 infection, with negative nucleocapsid antibodies. The sample is drawn from a study of vaccination effects on CD4 cells after COVID-19. The length of the CDR3 is 14 residues. Trimming pared 2 bases from V and 4 bases from J, leaving 10 bases between. Germline loops: CDR1 LGHNT, CDR2 FRNRAP.

The material sequenced was CD4+ T cells from PBMCs cultured with SARS-CoV-2 spike peptides, taken before COVID-19 vaccination. This clonotype was obtained from a human donor who received a COVID-19 vaccine. V is TRBV12-5 and J is TRBJ2-3; D gene uncertain. The CDR3 loop is CASGLIPGADTQYF. For the CDR3, the DNA is TGTGCTAGTGGTTTGATTCCGGGTGCAGATACGCAGTATTTT.